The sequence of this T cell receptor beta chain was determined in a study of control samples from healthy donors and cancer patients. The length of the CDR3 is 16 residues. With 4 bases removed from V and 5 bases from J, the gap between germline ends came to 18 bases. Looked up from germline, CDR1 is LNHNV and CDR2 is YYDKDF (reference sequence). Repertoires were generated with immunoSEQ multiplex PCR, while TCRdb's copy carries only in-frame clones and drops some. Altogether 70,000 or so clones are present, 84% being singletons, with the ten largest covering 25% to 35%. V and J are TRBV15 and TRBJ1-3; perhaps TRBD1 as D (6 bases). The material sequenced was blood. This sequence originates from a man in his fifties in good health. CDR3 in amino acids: CATSTLGVGGRNTIYF. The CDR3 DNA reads TGTGCCACCAGCACACTAGGGGTAGGGGGGCGAAACACCATATATTTT.